These 8 T cell receptor beta chains were sequenced from one sample in a study of cytomegalovirus exposure and HLA in healthy donors. It was with 60 Vbeta and 13 Jbeta primers that the PCR ran. Assay: immunoSEQ multiplex PCR; the TCRdb copy retains only in-frame clones and omits some. The table lists some 180,000 clones, about 9% of them singletons. Sample: PBMCs. The receptors shown here come from a young woman in good health and CMV-seropositive.

This clone came up a few times. The chain is built from TRBV7-2 and TRBJ2-3; 13 bases are shared with TRBD2. After removal of 1 base from V and 3 bases from J, the junction contained 1 base not matched to a gene. The CDR3 sequence is 16 residues long. Germline loops: CDR1 SGHTA, CDR2 FQGNSA. This CDR3 reads CASSLGTSGRTDTQYF. The CDR3 DNA follows: TGTGCCAGCAGCTTAGGGACTAGCGGGAGAACAGATACGCAGTATTTT.

This clone occurred a few times. CDR3 in DNA: TGCGCCAGCAGCCAAGCGAGTCGGGACACTGAAGCTTTCTTT. This sequence encodes CASSQASRDTEAFF. V and J are TRBV4-1 and TRBJ1-1; D unclear. Per the germline V gene, CDR1 is MGHRA and CDR2 is YSYEKL. The V and J ends lost 1 base and 3 bases respectively, with 9 bases between them. The CDR3 loop spans 14 amino acids.

The chain is built from TRBV6-5 and TRBJ2-2, with a weak D call TRBD1 (6 bases). Trimming left V 0 bases short and J 6 bases short, with 14 bases between. Germline V gene sequence: CDR1 MNHEY, CDR2 SVGAGI. There are 16 residues in the CDR3. CDR3 sequence (DNA): TGTGCCAGCAGTTACTCTCCCTGGGGGCTGGCCGGGGAGCTGTTTTTT. As protein: CASSYSPWGLAGELFF.

The chain carries TRBV4-1 and TRBJ2-5; no definite D call. V shed 4 bases and J shed 5 bases, with 17 bases lying between them. This CDR3 comprises 15 residues. Germline CDR1 and CDR2: MGHRA and YSYEKL. The CDR3 sequence is CASSRGHLGRETQYF. In nucleotides, the CDR3 is TGCGCCAGCAGCCGAGGTCACCTAGGTCGGGAGACCCAGTACTTC.

The genes are TRBV5-1 and TRBJ1-1; 10 positions agree with TRBD1. CDR3 length: 16 amino acids. V lost 3 bases and J lost 2; bases outside the gene matches: 7. Germline lookup yields CDR1 SGHRS and CDR2 YFSETQ. The DNA of the CDR3 is TGCGCCAGCAGCTCCTATAGGGACAGGGGTAACACTGAAGCTTTCTTT. This gives the protein CASSSYRDRGNTEAFF.

This clone has more than one count but fewer than ten. The V call is TRBV4-1, the J call TRBJ2-7; TRBD1 agrees at 9 bases. Trimming at V came to 4 bases and at J to 2 bases, leaving 18 bases not matched to a gene. Looked up from germline, CDR1 is MGHRA and CDR2 is YSYEKL. The CDR3 consists of 19 residues. In DNA, the CDR3 is TGCGCCAGCAGCCCATATGGATCTTTACCGGGACAGGGTGCCTACGAGCAGTACTTC. This translates into CASSPYGSLPGQGAYEQYF.

The chain joins TRBV6-6 to TRBJ1-6; 11 positions agree with TRBD1. J was trimmed by 7 bases and V by 4 bases; bases with no gene match: 0. This CDR3 spans 14 amino acids. In germline, CDR1 is MNHNY, CDR2 SVGAGI (reference sequence). Here the CDR3 reads CASSWDRGNSPLHF. Here the CDR3 DNA reads TGTGCCAGCAGTTGGGACAGGGGGAATTCACCCCTCCACTTT.

This clone was recorded a few times. CDR3 bases: TGTGCCAGCAGCACAGGGGGCCCGGATGAGCAGTTCTTC. Encoded protein: CASSTGGPDEQFF. The V and J genes are TRBV6-6 and TRBJ2-1; 9 bases match TRBD1. The CDR3 consists of 13 residues. Germline CDR1 and CDR2: MNHNY and SVGAGI (reference sequence). The V gene end was trimmed by 6 bases and the J gene end by 8 bases; junction bases not matched to a gene: 5.